The source of this TCR beta chain is a study of T cell responses to AZD1222 COVID-19 vaccine. The wider study: Second-dose recipients at about 4 or about 12 weeks were treated as one pooled group. General study findings and limits: Among those given AZD1222, only five or six were seropositive at baseline. Spike-specific TCR breadth and depth grew following two AZD1222 doses. Reports say nearly half of spike-specific TCRs go after unmutated variant regions.

The CDR3 is 15 residues long. V dropped 0 bases and J dropped 8; count of bases not matched to a gene: 4. CDR1 and CDR2 (germline): SGHAT, FQNNGV. Method: immunoSEQ multiplex PCR; TCRdb's copy keeps in-frame clones and lacks some. The table shows roughly 100,000 clones, with about 88% occurring only once. Turning to this clone: What it binds is unknown.

The source of this sequence is an adult in good health. Sequencing was performed on peripheral blood, taken on day 0 of AZD1222 vaccination. The gene calls are TRBV11-2 and TRBJ1-4, with 9 bases matching TRBD1. The CDR3 loop reads CASSLETGGWEKLFF. The CDR3 DNA sequence: TGTGCCAGCAGCTTAGAGACAGGGGGATGGGAAAAACTGTTTTTT. Supplemented by reference TRBV11-2 and TRBJ1-4, the full variable domain reads EAGVAQSPRYKIIEKRQSVAFWCNPISGHATLYWYQQILGQGPKLLIQFQNNGVVDDSQLPKDRFSAERLKGVDSTLKIQPAKLEDSAVYLCASSLETGGWEKLFFGSGTQLSVL.